This TCR beta chain was identified during a study of blood T cell repertoires in COVID-19. The CDR3 sequence is 14 residues long. Germline-derived CDR1 and CDR2 are SGHNT and YYREEE (reference sequence). Trimming shortened V by 0 bases and J by 0 bases, and 6 bases separated the two germline ends. Recovered Cohort 3 donors showed two negative PCRs, clearance, or symptom resolution. The repertoire was sequenced with immunoSEQ multiplex PCR; TCRdb's copy has only in-frame clones and lacks some. Of approximately 490,000 clones listed, around 90% are singletons. Of note for this clone: Other DNA sequences in this sample translate to the same CDR3.

Sequenced: PBMCs or T cells enriched from blood (not recorded which). V usage is TRBV5-4 and J usage is TRBJ1-1; no definite D call. This clonotype was obtained from a woman younger than 35 who had recovered from COVID-19. CDR3 nucleotide sequence: TGTGCCAGCAGCTTGGTCGGGTTGAACACTGAAGCTTTCTTT. Translation gives CASSLVGLNTEAFF. Full variable domain (rest looked up from reference TRBV5-4 and TRBJ1-1): ETGVTQSPTHLIKTRGQQVTLRCSSQSGHNTVSWYQQALGQGPQFIFQYYREEENGRGNFPPRFSGLQFPNYSSELNVNALELDDSALYLCASSLVGLNTEAFFGQGTRLTVV.